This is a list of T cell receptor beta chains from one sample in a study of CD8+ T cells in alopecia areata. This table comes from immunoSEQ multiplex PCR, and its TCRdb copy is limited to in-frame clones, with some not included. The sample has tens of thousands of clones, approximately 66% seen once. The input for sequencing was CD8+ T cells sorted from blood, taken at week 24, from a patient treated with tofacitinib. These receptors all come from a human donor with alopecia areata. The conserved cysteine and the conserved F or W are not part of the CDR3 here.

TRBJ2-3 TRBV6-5 ASRLGLAGTDTQY
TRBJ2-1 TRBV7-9 ASSHRVRAYNEQF
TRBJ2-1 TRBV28 ASSSEESSYNEQF
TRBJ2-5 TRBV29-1 SVEVDGAETQY
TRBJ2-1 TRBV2 ASKEGPGLSVYEQF
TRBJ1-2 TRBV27 ATLGGGINYGYT
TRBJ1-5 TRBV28 ASNLPGQAVNSNQPQH
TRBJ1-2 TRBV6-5 ASSIGQYYGYT
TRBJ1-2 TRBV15 ATSRVVGLLYGYT
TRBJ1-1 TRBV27 ASRMGTEAF
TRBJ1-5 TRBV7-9 ASSSTPTQPQH
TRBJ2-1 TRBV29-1 SVDFLGEGPDNEQF
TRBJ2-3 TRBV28 AGSGQPFEDTQY
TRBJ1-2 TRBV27 ASSLGYGYT
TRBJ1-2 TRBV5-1 ASSLSHRYYGYT
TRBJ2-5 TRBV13 ASSLEVAGAGTQY
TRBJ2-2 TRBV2 ASSELASGGAAGELF
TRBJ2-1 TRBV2 ASSSSPVNEQF
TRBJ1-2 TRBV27 ASSYGQGYGYT
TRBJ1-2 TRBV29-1 SVAGTAYGYT
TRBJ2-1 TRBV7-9 ASSSTYPVASGRNEQF
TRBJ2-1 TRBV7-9 ASSIEAGDNEQF
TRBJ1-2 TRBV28 ASSFHQGDGYT
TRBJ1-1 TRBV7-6 ASVRNTEAF
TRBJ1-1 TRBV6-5 ASSYTRGSTEAF
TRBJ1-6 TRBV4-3 ASSQDRTEYSPLH
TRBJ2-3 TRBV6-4 ASSEDTTDTQY
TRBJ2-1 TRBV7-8 ASSRSSGRWDEQF
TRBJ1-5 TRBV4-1 ASSQVTTNQPQH
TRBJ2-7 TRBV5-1 ASSLQGSYEQY
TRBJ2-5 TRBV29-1 SVEEDRGLETQY
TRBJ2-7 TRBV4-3 ASSQDRMDSAGEQY
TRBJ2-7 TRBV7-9 ASSSETITGTNPYEQY
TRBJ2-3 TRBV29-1 SARDIYTGGSDTQY
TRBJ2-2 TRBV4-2 ASSFTLTGGTGELF
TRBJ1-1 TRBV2 ASSDPRTNSEAF
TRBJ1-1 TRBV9 ASSEGTGFMNTEAF
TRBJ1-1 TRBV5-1 ASSLVEVTEAF
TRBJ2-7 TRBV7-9 ASSLTPKGYEQY
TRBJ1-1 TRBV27 ASSIIGGTEAF
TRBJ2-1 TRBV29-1 SVSWTSGGDEQF
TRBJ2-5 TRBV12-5 ASGPDRGQETQY
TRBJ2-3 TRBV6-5 ASSSPGPAGIDTQY
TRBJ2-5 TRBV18 ASSPEGLAGGKTQY
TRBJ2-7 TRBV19 ASSTGQGIYEQY
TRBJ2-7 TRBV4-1 ASSQIGTEYYEQY
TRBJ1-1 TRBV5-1 ASSYVETNTEAF
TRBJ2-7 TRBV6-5 ASRLAGGAYEQY
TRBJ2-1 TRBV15 ATSRARTGGSYNEQF
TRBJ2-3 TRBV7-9 ASSLLSGNTDTQY
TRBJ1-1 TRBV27 ASSLFQGTTEAF
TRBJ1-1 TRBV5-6 ASSPGGSWAF
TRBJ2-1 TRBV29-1 SGGGTEQF